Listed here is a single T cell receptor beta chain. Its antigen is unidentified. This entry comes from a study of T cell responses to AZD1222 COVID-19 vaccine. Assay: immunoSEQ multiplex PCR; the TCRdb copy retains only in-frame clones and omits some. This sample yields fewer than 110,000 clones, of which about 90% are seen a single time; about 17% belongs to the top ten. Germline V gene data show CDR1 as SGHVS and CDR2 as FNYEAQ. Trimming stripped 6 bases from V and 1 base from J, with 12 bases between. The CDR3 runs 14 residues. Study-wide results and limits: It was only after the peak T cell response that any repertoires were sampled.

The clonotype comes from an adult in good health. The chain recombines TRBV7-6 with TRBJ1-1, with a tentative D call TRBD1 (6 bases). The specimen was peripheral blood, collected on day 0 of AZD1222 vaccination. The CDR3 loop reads CASSTGTENTEAFF. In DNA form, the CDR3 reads TGTGCCAGCAGTACAGGGACGGAGAACACTGAAGCTTTCTTT.